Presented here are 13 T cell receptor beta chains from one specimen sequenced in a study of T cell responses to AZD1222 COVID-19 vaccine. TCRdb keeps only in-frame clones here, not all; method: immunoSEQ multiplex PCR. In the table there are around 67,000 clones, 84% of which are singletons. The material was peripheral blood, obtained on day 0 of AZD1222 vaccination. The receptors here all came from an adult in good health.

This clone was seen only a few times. CDR3 bases: TGTGCCAGTAGTTTCGCTGGGGGTAATTCACCCCTCCACTTT. Its translation is CASSFAGGNSPLHF. The rearrangement links TRBV19 to TRBJ1-6; tentative D call: TRBD1 (5 bases). This CDR3 comprises 14 residues. Per the germline V gene, CDR1 is LNHDA and CDR2 is SQIVND (reference sequence). The V gene lost 5 bases and the J gene lost 6 bases, with 11 bases spanning the gap.

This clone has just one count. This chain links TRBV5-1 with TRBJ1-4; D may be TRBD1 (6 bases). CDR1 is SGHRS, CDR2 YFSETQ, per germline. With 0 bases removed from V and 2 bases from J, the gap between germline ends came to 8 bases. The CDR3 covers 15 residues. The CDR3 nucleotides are TGCGCCAGCAGCTTGGAGGGGGGCACTAATGAAAAACTGTTTTTT. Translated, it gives CASSLEGGTNEKLFF.

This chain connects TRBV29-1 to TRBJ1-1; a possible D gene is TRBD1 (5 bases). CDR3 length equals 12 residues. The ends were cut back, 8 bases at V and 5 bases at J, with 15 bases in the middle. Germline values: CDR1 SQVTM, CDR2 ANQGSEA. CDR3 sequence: CSSRDVRTEAFF. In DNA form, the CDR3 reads TGCAGCTCGAGGGACGTTCGAACTGAAGCTTTCTTT.

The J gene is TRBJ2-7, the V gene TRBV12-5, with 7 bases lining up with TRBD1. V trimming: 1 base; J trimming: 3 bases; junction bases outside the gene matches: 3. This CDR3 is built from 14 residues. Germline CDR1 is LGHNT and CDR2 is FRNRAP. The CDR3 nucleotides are TGTGCTAGTGGTTTGGGACAGGGAAACTACGAGCAGTACTTC. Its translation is CASGLGQGNYEQYF.

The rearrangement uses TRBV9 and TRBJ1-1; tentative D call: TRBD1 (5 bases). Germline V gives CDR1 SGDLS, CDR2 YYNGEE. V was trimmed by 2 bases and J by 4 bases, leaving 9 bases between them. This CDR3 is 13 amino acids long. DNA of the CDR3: TGTGCCAGCAGCGTTTCGGGGGGCACTGAAGCTTTCTTT. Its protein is CASSVSGGTEAFF.

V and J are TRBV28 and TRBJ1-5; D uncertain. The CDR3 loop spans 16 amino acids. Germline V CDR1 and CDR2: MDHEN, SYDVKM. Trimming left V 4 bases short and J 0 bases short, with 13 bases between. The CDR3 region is CASSSLRRNSNQPQHF. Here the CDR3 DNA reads TGTGCCAGCAGTTCCCTTCGACGGAATAGCAATCAGCCCCAGCATTTT.

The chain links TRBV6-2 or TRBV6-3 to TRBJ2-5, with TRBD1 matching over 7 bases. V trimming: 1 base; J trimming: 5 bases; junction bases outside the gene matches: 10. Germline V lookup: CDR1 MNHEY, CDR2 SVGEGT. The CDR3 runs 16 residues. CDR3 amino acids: CASSYLGPGQSETQYF. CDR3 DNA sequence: TGTGCCAGCAGTTACTTGGGCCCGGGACAGTCGGAGACCCAGTACTTC.

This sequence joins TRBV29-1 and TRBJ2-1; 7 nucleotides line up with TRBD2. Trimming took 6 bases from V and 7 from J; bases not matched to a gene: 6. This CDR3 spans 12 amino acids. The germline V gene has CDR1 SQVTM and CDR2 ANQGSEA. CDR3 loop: CSVAGLGNEQFF. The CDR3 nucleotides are TGCAGCGTAGCGGGGTTGGGGAATGAGCAGTTCTTC.

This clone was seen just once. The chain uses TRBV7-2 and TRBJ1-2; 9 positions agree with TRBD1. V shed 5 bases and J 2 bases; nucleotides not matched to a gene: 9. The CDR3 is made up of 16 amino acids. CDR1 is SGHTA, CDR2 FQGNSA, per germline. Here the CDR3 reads CASSTNPGQGNYGYTF. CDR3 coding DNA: TGTGCCAGCAGCACAAATCCGGGACAGGGCAACTATGGCTACACCTTC.

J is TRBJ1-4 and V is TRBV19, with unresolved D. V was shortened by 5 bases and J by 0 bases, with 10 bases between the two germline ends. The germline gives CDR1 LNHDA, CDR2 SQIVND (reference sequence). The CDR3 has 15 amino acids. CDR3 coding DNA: TGTGCCAGTAGTTCCGGGAGTGCAACTAATGAAAAACTGTTTTTT. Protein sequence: CASSSGSATNEKLFF.

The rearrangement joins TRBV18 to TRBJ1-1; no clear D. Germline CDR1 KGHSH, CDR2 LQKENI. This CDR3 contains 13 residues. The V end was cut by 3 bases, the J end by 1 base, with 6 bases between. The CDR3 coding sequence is TGTGCCAGCTCACCTTTAGAGAACACTGAAGCTTTCTTT. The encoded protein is CASSPLENTEAFF. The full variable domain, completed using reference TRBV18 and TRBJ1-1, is NAGVMQNPRHLVRRRGQEARLRCSPMKGHSHVYWYRQLPEEGLKFMVYLQKENIIDESGMPKERFSAEFPKEGPSILRIQQVVRGDSAAYFCASSPLENTEAFFGQGTRLTVV.

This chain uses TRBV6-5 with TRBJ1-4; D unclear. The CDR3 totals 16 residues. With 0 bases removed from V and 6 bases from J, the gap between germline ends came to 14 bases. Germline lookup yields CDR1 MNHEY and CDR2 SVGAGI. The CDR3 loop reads CASSYSGGPTDEKLFF. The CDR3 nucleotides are TGTGCCAGCAGTTACTCGGGCGGACCGACTGATGAAAAACTGTTTTTT.

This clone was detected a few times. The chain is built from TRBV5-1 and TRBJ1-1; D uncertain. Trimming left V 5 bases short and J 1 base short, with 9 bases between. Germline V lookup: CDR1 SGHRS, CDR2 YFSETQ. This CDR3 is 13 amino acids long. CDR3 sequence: CASSREGNTEAFF. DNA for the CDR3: TGCGCCAGCAGTCGGGAGGGGAACACTGAAGCTTTCTTT.